Listed below are T cell receptor beta chains from one sample, sequenced in a study of radiotherapy plus CTLA-4 blockade in lung cancer. Only in-frame clones appear in the TCRdb table, and some are missing; sequencing was by immunoSEQ multiplex PCR. The data contain tens of thousands of clones, 60% to 75% of them seen just once; the ten biggest clones take up under 5%. The source material was peripheral blood, sampled from a patient treated with radiotherapy plus ipilimumab. All receptors derive from a human donor with non-small cell lung cancer who had stable disease on radiotherapy plus ipilimumab. CDR3s include the opening cysteine and the closing phenylalanine or tryptophan. A D gene is named only where the DNA matches it firmly. The size entry is marked missing in some rows and otherwise reads once, few, many or a size class.

v_gene,d_gene,j_gene,abundance,CDR3nt,CDR3aa
TRBV25-1,-,TRBJ1-3,few,TGTGCCAGCAGTGATCTTGGACAGCCCCCTCGGAACACCATATATTTT,CASSDLGQPPRNTIYF
TRBV4-3,-,TRBJ1-2,-,TGCGCCAGCAGCCGTGGAATCCTGGAACGGACTAACTATGGCTACACCTTC,CASSRGILERTNYGYTF
TRBV6-5,-,TRBJ1-5,-,TGTGCCAGCAGTTTCGGGGGTCAGCCCCAGCATTTT,CASSFGGQPQHF
TRBV5-1,TRBD1,TRBJ2-1,-,TGCGCCAGCAGCCTACAACAGGGGGCCCACAATGAGCAGTTCTTC,CASSLQQGAHNEQFF
TRBV7-9,TRBD1,TRBJ2-2,once,TGTGCCAGCAGGCCCCGGGGGACAGGGAACACCGGGGAGCTGTTTTTT,CASRPRGTGNTGELFF
TRBV6-1,-,TRBJ1-5,-,TGTGCCAGCATCATGGGTCACAGCAATCAGCCCCAGCATTTT,CASIMGHSNQPQHF
TRBV6-1,-,TRBJ1-4,-,TGTGCCAGCAGGGTCGGGACTCCTAATGAAAAACTGTTTTTT,CASRVGTPNEKLFF
TRBV7-7,TRBD2,TRBJ2-7,-,TGTGCTAGCAGCTTAGAGTATCCTAGCGGACCCTACGAGCAGTACTTC,CASSLEYPSGPYEQYF
TRBV19,-,TRBJ2-3,-,TGTGCCAGTAGTAGTGGTCAGGGGAGGACAGATACGCAGTATTTT,CASSSGQGRTDTQYF
TRBV7-2,-,TRBJ2-3,-,TGTGCCAGCACCCCCAGTGGAGGTTCAGATACGCAGTATTTT,CASTPSGGSDTQYF
TRBV9,-,TRBJ2-7,-,TGTGCCAGCAGCGTAGGACGGGAGCAGTACTTC,CASSVGREQYF
TRBV7-2,TRBD1,TRBJ1-3,-,TGTGCCAGCAACCCGAGGGTGGGACAGGGACCCTCTGGAAACACCATATATTTT,CASNPRVGQGPSGNTIYF
TRBV7-2,-,TRBJ2-2,-,TGTGCCAGCAGCTTAATGAGGTCCGGGAGGAACACCGGGGAGCTGTTTTTT,CASSLMRSGRNTGELFF
TRBV7-9,TRBD1,TRBJ1-2,few,TGTGCCAGCAGCACTACTCAGGGGGCGGACTATGGCTACACCTTC,CASSTTQGADYGYTF
TRBV9,-,TRBJ2-3,-,TGTGCCAGCAGCTCGCGAGGGGGGAGGTTTTTAGTGGATACGCAGTATTTT,CASSSRGGRFLVDTQYF
TRBV29-1,TRBD2,TRBJ2-3,few,TGCAGCGTTTCCCTAGCGGGAGGTTCGATTTATAGTGGTACAGATACGCAGTATTTT,CSVSLAGGSIYSGTDTQYF
TRBV6-9,-,TRBJ2-2,-,TGTGCCAGCAGTTACTCTCTCCAGGGGAACACCGGGGAGCTGTTTTTT,CASSYSLQGNTGELFF
TRBV2,-,TRBJ1-5,-,TGTGCCAGCAGGGTTCAGCCCCAGCATTTT,CASRVQPQHF
TRBV29-1,-,TRBJ1-1,-,TGCAGCGTTGCAGGATTAGTTAGTGAAGCTTTCTTT,CSVAGLVSEAFF
TRBV7-9,-,TRBJ2-1,-,TGTGCCAGCAACACACAACAGGCCAGGGGTGAGCAGTTCTTC,CASNTQQARGEQFF
TRBV7-3,-,TRBJ2-1,-,TGTGCCAGCAGCCTAGCGAGGGCCGGTCGCAATGAGCAGTTCTTC,CASSLARAGRNEQFF
TRBV19,-,TRBJ1-2,-,TGTGCCAGTAGACTTTCCGGGACTAGCTATGGCTACACCTTC,CASRLSGTSYGYTF
TRBV5-6,TRBD2,TRBJ2-1,-,TGTGCCAGCAGCTTACTAGCGGGAGGGCGAGGACTATACAATGAGCAGTTCTTC,CASSLLAGGRGLYNEQFF
TRBV4-3,-,TRBJ2-7,few,TGCGCCAGCAGCCGTTTTGTCAGCTCCTACGAGCAGTACTTC,CASSRFVSSYEQYF
TRBV5-1,TRBD2,TRBJ2-5,-,TGCGCCAGCAGCTTGGGGGGGACTAGCCCACAAGAGACCCAGTACTTC,CASSLGGTSPQETQYF
TRBV11-3,TRBD2,TRBJ2-7,-,TGTGCCAGCAGCTTAGTCGCCGGTGCTAGCGGGACACCCTACGAGCAGTACTTC,CASSLVAGASGTPYEQYF
TRBV5-1,TRBD1,TRBJ1-1,-,TGCGCCAGCAGCTTGTCAGGGGGCACTGAAGCTTTCTTT,CASSLSGGTEAFF
TRBV11-1,TRBD2,TRBJ2-1,-,TGTGCCAGCAGCCCAAGCGGGAGGGCCGACAATGAGCAGTTCTTC,CASSPSGRADNEQFF
TRBV7-2,-,TRBJ2-7,once,TGTGCCAGCAGCTTAGTGCGGCCACCATTATCCTACGAGCAGTACTTC,CASSLVRPPLSYEQYF
TRBV11-3,TRBD2,TRBJ2-3,few,TGTGCCAGCAGCTTAAGAGCGGGAGAGACAGATACGCAGTATTTT,CASSLRAGETDTQYF
TRBV11-2,-,TRBJ2-7,-,TGTGCCAGCAGCGGTCTCGAGGCCCAAACCTACGAGCAGTACTTC,CASSGLEAQTYEQYF
TRBV15,TRBD2,TRBJ2-7,-,TGTGCCACCAGCAGGGGACTAGCGGGAACCTACGAGCAGTACTTC,CATSRGLAGTYEQYF
TRBV11-3,TRBD1,TRBJ2-3,-,TGTGCCAGCAGCGCGCGGTCTGGGACAGTCGAGTATTTT,CASSARSGTVEYF
TRBV18,-,TRBJ2-3,few,TGTGCCAGCTCACCCCTAGGGGGGAGGACAGATACGCAGTATTTT,CASSPLGGRTDTQYF
TRBV11-2,TRBD2,TRBJ2-1,-,TGTGCCAGCAGCGTCAGCGGGAGTTTCTTGAATGAGCAGTTCTTC,CASSVSGSFLNEQFF
TRBV27,-,TRBJ1-1,-,TGTGCCAGCAGTTTACCGGGTAGGAACACTGAAGCTTTCTTT,CASSLPGRNTEAFF
TRBV25-1,-,TRBJ2-7,-,TGTGCCAGCAGTAGAGCGGCCCACACCTACGAGCAGTACTTC,CASSRAAHTYEQYF
TRBV7-2,-,TRBJ2-1,-,TGTGCCAGCAGCTCCCGGACTCAATACAATGAGCAGTTCTTC,CASSSRTQYNEQFF
TRBV6-1,TRBD1,TRBJ2-1,-,TGTGCCAGCAATCCCGACAGGGACGAGCAGTTCTTC,CASNPDRDEQFF
TRBV6-5,-,TRBJ1-2,-,TGTGCCAGCAGGGGGGAGACGGGCTACACCTTC,CASRGETGYTF
TRBV6-5,-,TRBJ1-1,-,TGTGCCAGCAGTCCTCAGGGTCGAACTGAAGCTTTCTTT,CASSPQGRTEAFF
TRBV11-3,TRBD2,TRBJ2-2,-,TGTGCCAGCAGCTTTGGGTTTAGCGGGAGGACCGGGGAGCTGTTTTTT,CASSFGFSGRTGELFF
TRBV29-1,TRBD2,TRBJ2-4,few,TGCAGCGTTGAAGATCCGGGGTCTAGCGGGAGAACAAACATTCAGTACTTC,CSVEDPGSSGRTNIQYF
TRBV5-5,-,TRBJ1-2,-,TGTGCCAGCAGCTTGGAGTGGGGAGAATATGGCTACACCTTC,CASSLEWGEYGYTF
TRBV7-2,TRBD2,TRBJ2-7,few,TGTGCCAGCAGCCCACGAGGACTAGTCTACGAGCAGTACTTC,CASSPRGLVYEQYF
TRBV4-3,TRBD2,TRBJ2-2,-,TGCGCCAGCAGCCAAGATTCTAAGCGGGAGTCAACCGGGGAGCTGTTTTTT,CASSQDSKRESTGELFF
TRBV6-5,TRBD1,TRBJ2-7,-,TGTGCCAGCAGTTATGGTGGGACAGGGAACGCCTACGAGCAGTACTTC,CASSYGGTGNAYEQYF
TRBV5-4,TRBD1,TRBJ2-2,-,TGTGCCAGCAGCCTCTGGGACAGGGAGGCCGGGGAGCTGTTTTTT,CASSLWDREAGELFF
TRBV6-1,-,TRBJ2-7,-,TGTGCCAGCACCTCCGACTACGAGCAGTACTTC,CASTSDYEQYF
TRBV4-1,-,TRBJ2-3,few,TGCGCCAGCAGCCAACCTAGGGGGGGGGTTTCTTCATCAGATACGCAGTATTTT,CASSQPRGGVSSSDTQYF
TRBV19,-,TRBJ2-3,-,TGTGCCAGTAGTAGGGGCACAGATACGCAGTATTTT,CASSRGTDTQYF
TRBV29-1,-,TRBJ1-2,-,TGCAGCGGTGGGATCGGAAAGGGGTCTGGCTACACCTTC,CSGGIGKGSGYTF
TRBV27,TRBD2,TRBJ2-7,-,TGTGCCAGCAGTGTGAAAAGCGGGAGGGCCTTTGGAGAGCAGTACTTC,CASSVKSGRAFGEQYF
TRBV5-1,TRBD2,TRBJ2-2,-,TGCGCCAGCAGCTTGGGGCCAACTAGCGGGAGTAACACCGGGGAGCTGTTTTTT,CASSLGPTSGSNTGELFF
TRBV12-5,TRBD2,TRBJ2-3,-,TGTGCTAGTGGTTTGGCTAGCGGGGTTACAGATACGCAGTATTTT,CASGLASGVTDTQYF
TRBV12-5,-,TRBJ2-2,-,TGTGCTAGTGGTTTTTATCTTCACTCGGACACCGGGGAGCTGTTTTTT,CASGFYLHSDTGELFF
TRBV5-4,-,TRBJ2-5,-,TGTGCCAGCAGCCCGGGACTCTCGGGGGAGACCCAGTACTTC,CASSPGLSGETQYF